The source of this T cell receptor (beta chain) is a study of blood T cell repertoires in COVID-19. For the study at large: T cells, B-cell-depleted T cells, or PBMCs supplied cDNA or gDNA.

Original data processing: Researchers report that nucleated cell counts were estimated from reference gene primer amplification. Sequencing used immunoSEQ multiplex PCR; TCRdb keeps in-frame clones, though not all of them. The V and J calls and clone size come from that table; D and trimming were worked out from the DNA. The sample carries approximately 91,000 clones, roughly 72% recorded once. The count of this clone is one. Other DNA sequences in the same sample also yield this CDR3. V lost 4 bases and J 4 bases, leaving 21 bases between the germline ends. The CDR3 extends over 16 amino acids. Germline V gene sequence: CDR1 SGHRS, CDR2 YFSETQ.

The V and J genes are TRBV5-1 and TRBJ2-7, with a weak D call TRBD2 (5 bases). The origin of this receptor is a man between 65 and 79 years old with acute or convalescent COVID-19. Material for sequencing was peripheral blood. CDR3: CASSLDVGEKRYEQYF. In nucleotides, the CDR3 is TGCGCCAGCAGCCTGGACGTGGGAGAGAAAAGGTACGAGCAGTACTTC.